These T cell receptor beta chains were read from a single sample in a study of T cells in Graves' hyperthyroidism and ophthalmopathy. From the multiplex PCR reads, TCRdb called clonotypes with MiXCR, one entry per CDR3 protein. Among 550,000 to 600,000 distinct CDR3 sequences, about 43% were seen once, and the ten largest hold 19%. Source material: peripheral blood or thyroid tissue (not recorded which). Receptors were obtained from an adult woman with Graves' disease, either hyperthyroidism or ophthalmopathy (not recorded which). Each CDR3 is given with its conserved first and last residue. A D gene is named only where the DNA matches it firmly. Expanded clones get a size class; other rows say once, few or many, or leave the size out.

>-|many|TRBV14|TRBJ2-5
TGTGCCAGCAGCCGAGCAGGGCAAGAGACCCAGTACTTC
CASSRAGQETQYF
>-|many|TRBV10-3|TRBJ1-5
TGTGCCATCAGTGAGTCGGGTAGGGGAAGCAATCAGCCCCAGCATTTT
CAISESGRGSNQPQHF
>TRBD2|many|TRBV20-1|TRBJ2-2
TGCAGTGCTAGAGCTGGACCCGGGAGGGGTCAGACGAACACCGGGGAGCTGTTTTTT
CSARAGPGRGQTNTGELFF
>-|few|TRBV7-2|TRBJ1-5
TGTGCCAGCAGCTTAAACGGGACACACAATCAGCCCCAGCATTTT
CASSLNGTHNQPQHF
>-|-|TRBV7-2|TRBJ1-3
TGTGCCAGCAGCTTAGTGGTCAGGGGAGCTGGAAACACCATATATTTT
CASSLVVRGAGNTIYF
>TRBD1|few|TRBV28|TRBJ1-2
TGTGCCAGCATTCGCGACCTGGACAGGGGGTACTATGGCTACACCTTC
CASIRDLDRGYYGYTF
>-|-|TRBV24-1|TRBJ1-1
TGTGCCACCAGTGATGGGCTTGAAGCTTTCTTT
CATSDGLEAFF
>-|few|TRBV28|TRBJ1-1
TGTGCCAGCATAACTCAGGCCAACACTGAAGCTTTCTTT
CASITQANTEAFF
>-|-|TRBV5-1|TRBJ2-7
TGCGCCAGCAGCACGGACCCCAGCTACGAGCAGTACTTC
CASSTDPSYEQYF
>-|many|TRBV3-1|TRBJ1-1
TGTGCCAGCAGCCAAGATTGGGGATCCCAAGCTTTCTTT
CASSQDWGSQAFF
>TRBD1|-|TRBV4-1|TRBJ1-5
TGCGCCAGCAGCTTGGCGACAGGGAAGGGTCAGCCCCAGCATTTT
CASSLATGKGQPQHF
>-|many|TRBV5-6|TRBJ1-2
TGTGCCAGCAGCTTAAGAGAGTTCCGCGGCTACACCTTC
CASSLREFRGYTF
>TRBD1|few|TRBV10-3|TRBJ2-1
TGTGCCACCAGGGGGAATGAGCAGTTCTTC
CATRGNEQFF
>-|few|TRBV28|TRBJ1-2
TGTGCCAGCATAGGTACAAATAGAAACTATGGCTACACCTTC
CASIGTNRNYGYTF
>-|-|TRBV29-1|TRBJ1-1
TGTGCCTGGAGTGGGGGTAGTTTCGGAAGGAACACTGAAGCTTTCTTT
CAWSGGSFGRNTEAFF